This T cell receptor beta chain was documented in a study of CD8 T cells in ankylosing spondylitis. Study results and caveats: Roughly 8 highly homologous variants made up a TCR beta motif, and this motif appeared characteristic of ankylosing spondylitis blood.

TCRdb fed the 5' RACE reads into MiXCR, producing one record per CDR3 protein. The data show more than 250,000 distinct CDR3 sequences, approximately 8.2% seen once. This clonotype appeared a few times. The antigen remains unidentified. This TCR was recovered from a male donor with ankylosing spondylitis. Sequenced: blood, either unsorted or a sorted T cell fraction (not recorded which).

The DNA for the CDR3 is TGCAGCGTAGACGAAGGGATGTATGGCTACACCTTC. This translates into CSVDEGMYGYTF. The V call is TRBV29-1, the J call TRBJ1-2; unclear D gene. V gave up 6 bases and J gave up 5 bases, with 13 bases separating them. This CDR3 comprises 12 residues. Germline V gene sequence: CDR1 SQVTM, CDR2 ANQGSEA.